This T cell receptor (beta chain) comes out of a study of beta chain features in type 1 diabetes. Study-level points and caveats: A moderate, significant TCRB CDR3 shortening appeared in type 1 diabetes across four CD4+ subsets. Patients with type 1 diabetes showed fewer VDJ junction insertions and more deletions.

Expressed TCRB transcripts were sequenced because the isolated RNA had all been reverse transcribed beforehand. Some clones are missing from TCRdb's copy, which holds only in-frame ones; the method was immunoSEQ multiplex PCR. Of 130,000 to 150,000 clones in the sample, more than 9% are singletons; the top ten hold 1% to 1.5%. This clone was detected a few times. No antigen is known for it. This receptor was taken from a man aged 18-30 years in good health. The sequencing input was naive CD4+ T cells from blood.

Here the CDR3 DNA reads TGTGCCAGCAGCTTAACCAGGGTGAGCGCAGATACGCAGTATTTT. The encoded protein is CASSLTRVSADTQYF. The V call is TRBV11-2, the J call TRBJ2-3; D perhaps matches TRBD1 (5 bases). The CDR3 totals 15 residues. With 2 bases removed from V and 4 bases from J, the gap between germline ends came to 13 bases. Germline CDR1 and CDR2: SGHAT and FQNNGV.